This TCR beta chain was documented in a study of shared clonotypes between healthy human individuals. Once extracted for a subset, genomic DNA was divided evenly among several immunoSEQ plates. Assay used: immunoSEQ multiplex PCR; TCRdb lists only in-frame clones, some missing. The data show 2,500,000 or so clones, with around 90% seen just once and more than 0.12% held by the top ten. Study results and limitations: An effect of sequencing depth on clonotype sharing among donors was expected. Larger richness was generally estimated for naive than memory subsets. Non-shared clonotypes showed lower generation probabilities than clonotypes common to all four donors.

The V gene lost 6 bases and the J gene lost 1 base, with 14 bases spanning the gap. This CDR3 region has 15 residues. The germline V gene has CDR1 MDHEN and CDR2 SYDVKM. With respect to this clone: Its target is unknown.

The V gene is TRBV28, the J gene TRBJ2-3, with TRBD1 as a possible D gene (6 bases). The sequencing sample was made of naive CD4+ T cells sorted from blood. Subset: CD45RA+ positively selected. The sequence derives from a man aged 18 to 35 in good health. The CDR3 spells CASRGQSIRTDTQYF. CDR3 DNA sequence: TGTGCCAGCAGAGGACAGAGCATTCGCACAGATACGCAGTATTTT.